A single sample is the source of the 30 T cell receptor beta chains below, sequenced in a study of blood T cell repertoires in COVID-19 (dated by TCRdb to about 2020). Library generation was performed with the immunoSEQ multiplex PCR assay. TCRdb stores this immuneACCESS table with in-frame sequences only. Part of the clones is absent; in the studies checked, under half of the shortfall reflects unresolved V genes, and no reason is known for the rest. Recorded for this sample are fewer than 200,000 clones; approximately 85% of them occurred a single time. About 5.6% of the sample belongs to the ten largest clones. What was sequenced was peripheral blood. The receptors derive from a woman between 50 and 59 years old with COVID-19, enrolled during active disease.

This clone appeared a few times. J is TRBJ2-3 and V is TRBV19; D is unclear. V shed 5 bases and J shed 4 bases, with 16 bases lying between them. Germline CDR1 reads LNHDA; CDR2 reads SQIVND (reference sequence). The length of the CDR3 is 15 residues. Here the CDR3 reads CASSSQISWADTQYF. The CDR3 region has the DNA TGTGCCAGTAGTTCACAGATTAGTTGGGCAGATACGCAGTATTTT.

The J gene is TRBJ1-5, the V gene TRBV28, with D possibly matching TRBD1 (5 bases). The CDR3 covers 14 residues. Looked up from germline, CDR1 is MDHEN and CDR2 is SYDVKM. V was trimmed by 3 bases and J by 2 bases, leaving 8 bases between them. This CDR3 reads CASSFRVGNQPQHF. CDR3 bases: TGTGCCAGCAGTTTCAGGGTTGGCAATCAGCCCCAGCATTTT.

The J gene is TRBJ2-3, the V gene TRBV3-1 (or the pseudogene TRBV3-2), with 7 bases matching TRBD2. Germline V gives CDR1 LGHDT, CDR2 YNNKEL (reference sequence). The J segment lost 6 bases and the V segment lost 3 bases, leaving 9 bases of the junction unmatched. The CDR3 extends over 15 amino acids. Here the CDR3 DNA reads TGTGCCAGCAGCCAGGGGGAGGGGCGGGTTGATACGCAGTATTTT. Translating gives CASSQGEGRVDTQYF.

The chain couples TRBV5-1 to TRBJ2-7; 7 bases fit TRBD1. The CDR3 consists of 13 residues. The trim removed 4 bases at V and 2 bases at J, leaving 3 bases unmatched. Germline loops: CDR1 SGHRS, CDR2 YFSETQ. CDR3 in DNA: TGCGCCAGCAGCCCGGGACAGACCTACGAGCAGTACTTC. Protein product: CASSPGQTYEQYF.

The DNA of the CDR3 is TGCAGCGTTGAAAAGGGGTCTGGCACAGATACGCAGTATTTT. Translated: CSVEKGSGTDTQYF. The chain employs TRBV29-1 and TRBJ2-3; maybe TRBD1 (5 bases). CDR3 length: 14 residues. V lost 2 bases, J lost 1 base, and 10 bases lay in between. Germline CDR1 and CDR2: SQVTM and ANQGSEA.

The chain has TRBV6-2 or TRBV6-3 and TRBJ2-3, with a weak D call TRBD1 (5 bases). Germline V gene lookup returns CDR1 MNHEY and CDR2 SVGEGT. There are 14 residues in the CDR3. With 4 bases removed from V and 5 bases from J, the gap between germline ends came to 13 bases. The CDR3 region has the DNA TGTGCCAGCAGTTCCGTCCTCCAGGGAGATACGCAGTATTTT. This codes for CASSSVLQGDTQYF.

The CDR3 bases are TGTGCCAGCAGCGCCGGGGGGAGGGGTGAGCAGTTCTTC. Protein sequence: CASSAGGRGEQFF. The J gene is TRBJ2-1, the V gene TRBV11-2; 7 bases are a match to TRBD2. The V and J ends lost 5 bases and 9 bases, in that order; junction bases with no gene match: 7. The CDR3 sequence is 13 residues long. CDR1 and CDR2 from the germline V gene are SGHAT and FQNNGV.

This clone was picked up a small number of times. This chain uses TRBV9 with TRBJ1-1; TRBD1 might be the D (6 bases). The germline V and J ends were trimmed by 4 bases and 1 base, with 14 bases remaining between them. The CDR3 contains 15 residues. Germline CDR1 and CDR2: SGDLS and YYNGEE. The CDR3 coding sequence is TGTGCCAGCAGCCCATCCGGGACACCGAACACTGAAGCTTTCTTT. Translating it yields CASSPSGTPNTEAFF.

The genes are TRBV6-5 and TRBJ1-2; 12 nucleotides line up with TRBD1. Germline values: CDR1 MNHEY, CDR2 SVGAGI. V dropped 7 bases and J dropped 7; count of bases not matched to a gene: 7. CDR3 length: 14 residues. CDR3 loop: CASNPGQGASGYTF. Written as DNA, the CDR3 is TGTGCCAGCAACCCGGGACAGGGGGCAAGTGGCTACACCTTC.

This sequence joins TRBV5-1 and TRBJ2-3, with D possibly being TRBD2 (6 bases). With 4 bases removed from V and 2 bases from J, the gap between germline ends came to 17 bases. CDR3 length: 16 amino acids. Per germline, CDR1 SGHRS and CDR2 YFSETQ. The CDR3 spells CASSPGLTLYTDTQYF. The CDR3 coding sequence is TGCGCCAGCAGCCCCGGACTAACTCTGTACACAGATACGCAGTATTTT.

V and J are TRBV4-2 and TRBJ2-7; TRBD2 agrees at 8 bases. Losses at the gene ends were 6 bases for V and 3 bases for J; bases not matched to a gene: 7. Germline lookup yields CDR1 LGHNA and CDR2 YNFKEQ. This CDR3 region has 14 residues. The CDR3 is CASSPRGGGYEQYF. Here the CDR3 DNA reads TGTGCCAGCAGTCCACGGGGGGGAGGCTACGAGCAGTACTTC.

This rearrangement joins TRBV10-1 to TRBJ2-2; D may be TRBD1 (6 bases). CDR1 WNHNN and CDR2 SYGVQD come from the germline V gene (reference sequence). CDR3 size: 14 residues. V was clipped by 5 bases and J by 0 bases, with 7 bases between them. CDR3 in DNA: TGCGCCAGCAGTACAGGGACGAACACCGGGGAGCTGTTTTTT. It specifies CASSTGTNTGELFF.

The gene calls are TRBV5-6 and TRBJ1-2; D is unclear. V was shortened by 2 bases and J by 4 bases, with 15 bases between the two germline ends. The CDR3 extends over 15 amino acids. Germline assignment: CDR1 SGHDT and CDR2 YYEEEE. The CDR3 DNA reads TGTGCCAGCAGCTTCGTGGCCCCCGCTAGCTATGGCTACACCTTC. Its translation: CASSFVAPASYGYTF. The whole variable domain, filled in from reference TRBV5-6 and TRBJ1-2, reads DAGVTQSPTHLIKTRGQQVTLRCSPKSGHDTVSWYQQALGQGPQFIFQYYEEEERQRGNFPDRFSGHQFPNYSSELNVNALLLGDSALYLCASSFVAPASYGYTFGSGTRLTVV.

V usage is TRBV7-2 and J usage is TRBJ1-5; no reliable D call. The CDR3 is 13 residues long. The germline V gene encodes CDR1 SGHTA and CDR2 FQGNSA. Deletions cut 5 bases from V and 6 bases from J, with 11 bases between. CDR3: CASSKGGFQPQHF. The CDR3, as DNA: TGTGCCAGCAGCAAAGGAGGTTTTCAGCCCCAGCATTTT.

This chain uses TRBV12-3 or TRBV12-4 with TRBJ2-7; 8 nucleotides agree with TRBD1. The CDR3 is 13 residues long. V trimming: 5 bases; J trimming: 3 bases; junction bases outside the gene matches: 3. The CDR3 DNA is TGTGCCAGCAGTCGGACAGGGATCTACGAGCAGTACTTC. Translated: CASSRTGIYEQYF.

The chain combines TRBV30 with TRBJ2-1, with D possibly TRBD1 on 5 matching bases. From germline, CDR1 is GTSNPN and CDR2 SVGIG (reference sequence). This CDR3 region has 16 residues. Trimming left V 4 bases short and J 0 bases short, with 16 bases between. The CDR3 loop reads CAWTPFSGPSYNEQFF. As DNA, the CDR3 is TGTGCCTGGACCCCATTCTCAGGGCCCTCCTACAATGAGCAGTTCTTC.

In DNA form, the CDR3 reads TGTGCCAGCAGTCGCCAGGGGACACCCGAGCAGTACTTC. Translating gives CASSRQGTPEQYF. The J gene is TRBJ2-7, the V gene TRBV12-3 or TRBV12-4; D is possibly TRBD1 (6 bases). V lost 5 bases to trimming and J lost 6 bases, with 14 bases between them. There are 13 residues in the CDR3.

This clone has a handful of counts. The rearrangement joins TRBV6-2 or TRBV6-3 to TRBJ1-2; D gene ambiguous. Germline assignment: CDR1 MNHEY and CDR2 SVGEGT. This CDR3 comprises 12 residues. The V end lost 2 bases, the J end lost 5 bases, and 6 bases lay between the germline ends. CDR3 protein: CASSYSGYGYTF. In DNA form, the CDR3 reads TGTGCCAGCAGTTACAGCGGTTATGGCTACACCTTC.

This clone is a singleton in its sample. DNA of the CDR3: TGTGCCAGCAGCTTAGATCGGACTAGCGGGGGTTACGAGCAGTACTTC. Its protein product is CASSLDRTSGGYEQYF. The rearrangement joins TRBV11-2 to TRBJ2-7; TRBD2 aligns across 13 bases. The CDR3 loop spans 16 amino acids. Germline V gives CDR1 SGHAT, CDR2 FQNNGV. J gave up 4 bases and V 0 bases, and 3 bases lay outside the gene matches.

The chain employs TRBV15 and TRBJ1-6, with 7 positions matching TRBD1. Germline trimming cut 1 base from V and 10 bases from J; bases unmatched to any gene: 4. Germline values: CDR1 LNHNV, CDR2 YYDKDF (reference sequence). The CDR3 runs to 14 residues. The CDR3: CATSRGGGGSPLHF. The CDR3 nucleotides are TGTGCCACCAGCAGAGGAGGGGGCGGATCACCCCTCCACTTT.

The chain joins TRBV2 to TRBJ2-3, with TRBD2 identical over 9 bases. Germline assignment: CDR1 SNHLY and CDR2 FYNNEI. Unmatched junction bases numbered 6, after V lost 6 bases and J lost 2 bases. This CDR3 comprises 15 residues. The CDR3 sequence is CASRILAGITDTQYF. The CDR3 coding sequence is TGTGCCAGCAGGATTCTAGCGGGGATCACAGATACGCAGTATTTT.

V gene TRBV5-1 combines with J gene TRBJ1-6; TRBD1 agrees at 7 bases. Germline V CDR1 and CDR2: SGHRS, YFSETQ. V lost 4 bases, J lost 8 bases, and 6 bases stayed unmatched. This CDR3 has 14 residues. CDR3 sequence reads: CASSPGTEDSPLHF. The CDR3 region has the DNA TGCGCCAGCAGCCCCGGGACAGAGGATTCACCCCTCCACTTT.

The CDR3 loop is CASSLRQGSSYTF. CDR3 nucleotide sequence: TGTGCCAGCAGTTTAAGGCAGGGGTCGAGCTACACCTTC. V gene TRBV12-3 or TRBV12-4 combines with J gene TRBJ1-2, with a possible D match to TRBD1 (6 bases). The CDR3 covers 13 residues. Trimming left V 2 bases short and J 9 bases short, with 13 bases between.

This clone was found a few times. The V gene is TRBV10-3, the J gene TRBJ1-6; 9 bases are a match to TRBD1. Germline lookup yields CDR1 ENHRY and CDR2 SYGVKD. The V segment lost 2 bases and the J segment 0 bases; nucleotides outside the gene matches: 2. The CDR3 runs to 17 residues. CDR3 in DNA: TGTGCCATCAGTGAGGACAGGGGGAGCTCCTATAATTCACCCCTCCACTTT. This gives the protein CAISEDRGSSYNSPLHF.

This clone has ten or more counts. V usage is TRBV15 and J usage is TRBJ1-2; D might be TRBD1 (5 bases). Per germline, CDR1 LNHNV and CDR2 YYDKDF (reference sequence). This CDR3 has 15 residues. V lost 4 bases and J lost 2, with 14 bases in between. The chain's CDR3 is CATSTGTGGNYGYTF. Written as DNA, the CDR3 is TGTGCCACCAGCACCGGGACGGGAGGAAACTATGGCTACACCTTC.

The CDR3 spells CASSYSRQGQPQHF. CDR3 in DNA: TGTGCCAGCAGTTATTCGAGACAGGGTCAGCCCCAGCATTTT. The chain links TRBV6-6 to TRBJ1-5, with 7 bases identical to TRBD1. CDR1 and CDR2 from the germline V gene are MNHNY and SVGAGI (reference sequence). This CDR3 is built from 14 residues. V dropped 3 bases and J dropped 6; count of bases not matched to a gene: 5.

The genes are TRBV15 and TRBJ1-2; D ambiguous. The CDR3 covers 15 residues. The V end lost 0 bases, the J end lost 4 bases, and 12 bases lay between the germline ends. Germline-derived CDR1 and CDR2 are LNHNV and YYDKDF (reference sequence). CDR3 amino acids: CATSRDRDRGYGYTF. CDR3 sequence (DNA): TGTGCCACCAGCAGAGATAGAGACCGCGGCTATGGCTACACCTTC.

The CDR3 here is CASSRTGVNIQYF. CDR3 coding DNA: TGTGCCAGCAGCAGGACGGGGGTGAACATTCAGTACTTC. The chain has TRBV27 and TRBJ2-4, with D perhaps matching TRBD2 (6 bases). This CDR3 has 13 residues. The germline gives CDR1 MNHEY, CDR2 SMNVEV (reference sequence). The V gene lost 6 bases and the J gene lost 7 bases, with 13 bases spanning the gap.

The chain joins TRBV18 to TRBJ1-1, with 9 bases lining up with TRBD1. After removal of 3 bases from V and 8 bases from J, the junction contained 10 bases not matched to a gene. The germline gives CDR1 KGHSH, CDR2 LQKENI. The CDR3 runs 15 residues. The CDR3 nucleotides are TGTGCCAGCTCACCGCAGATCGACAGGGGGTTGGAAGCTTTCTTT. It yields the protein CASSPQIDRGLEAFF. The entire variable domain, with the rest obtained from reference TRBV18 and TRBJ1-1, is as follows: NAGVMQNPRHLVRRRGQEARLRCSPMKGHSHVYWYRQLPEEGLKFMVYLQKENIIDESGMPKERFSAEFPKEGPSILRIQQVVRGDSAAYFCASSPQIDRGLEAFFGQGTRLTVV.

This clone was recorded once. The chain carries TRBV30 and TRBJ1-6, with D perhaps matching TRBD1 (5 bases). The CDR3 is made up of 13 amino acids. CDR1 and CDR2 (germline): GTSNPN, SVGIG (reference sequence). V was pared by 0 bases and J by 10 bases, with 10 bases between. The CDR3 is CAWSVEGVSPLHF. CDR3 DNA sequence: TGTGCCTGGAGTGTAGAAGGGGTCTCACCCCTCCACTTT.